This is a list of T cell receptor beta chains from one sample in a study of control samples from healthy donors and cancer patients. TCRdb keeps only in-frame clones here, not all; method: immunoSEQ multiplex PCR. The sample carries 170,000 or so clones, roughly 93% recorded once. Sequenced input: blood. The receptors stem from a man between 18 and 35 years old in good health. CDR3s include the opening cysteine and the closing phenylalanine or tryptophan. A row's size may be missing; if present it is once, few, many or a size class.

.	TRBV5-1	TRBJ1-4	CASSLVDRGNEKLFF
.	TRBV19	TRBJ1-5	CASSLQTNQPQHF
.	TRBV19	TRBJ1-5	CASKADRGPNQPQHF
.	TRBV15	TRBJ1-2	CATYRDFGGYTF
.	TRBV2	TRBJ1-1	CASSELRAVPEAFF
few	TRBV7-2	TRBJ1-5	CASSSQSLGNQPQHF
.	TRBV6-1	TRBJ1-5	CASSDLDRGSNQPQHF
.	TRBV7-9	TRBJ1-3	CASSFSNLGISGNTIYF
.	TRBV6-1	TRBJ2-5	CASSEAGTRQETQYF
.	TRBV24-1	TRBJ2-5	CATSDLPKQGDQETQYF
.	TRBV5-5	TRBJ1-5	CASSLSFYSNQPQHF
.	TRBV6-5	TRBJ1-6	CASTRAGPLHF
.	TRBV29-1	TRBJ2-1	CSVPGTSYNEQFF
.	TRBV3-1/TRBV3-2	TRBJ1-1	CASSQGGTGAFF
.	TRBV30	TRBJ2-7	CAWSGGRDYEQYF
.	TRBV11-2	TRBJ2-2	CASSFGGYSGELFF
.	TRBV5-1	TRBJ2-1	CASSSTGNEQFF
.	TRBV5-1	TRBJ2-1	CASSESGREQFF
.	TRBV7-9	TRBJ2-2	CAIRDSANTGELFF
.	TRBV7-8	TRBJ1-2	CASSLTGTGGNGYTF
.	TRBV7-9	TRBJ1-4	CASSPRGGNEKLFF
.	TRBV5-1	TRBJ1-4	CASSLGAPQNEKLFF
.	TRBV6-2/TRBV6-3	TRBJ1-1	CASSYGTGFLPGAFF
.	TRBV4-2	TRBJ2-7	CASSQESRTVSSYEQYF
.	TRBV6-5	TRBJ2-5	CASSYSSSGEETQYF
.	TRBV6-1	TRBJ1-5	CASSGSLDRGPYSNQPQHF
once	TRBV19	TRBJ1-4	CASSIIGRRNEKLFF
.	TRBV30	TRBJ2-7	CAWTSASSNYEQYF
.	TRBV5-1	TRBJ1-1	CASTLSTGGLTEAFF
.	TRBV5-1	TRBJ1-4	CASSGGTATNEKLFF
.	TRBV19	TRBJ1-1	CASRPGQGWTEAFF
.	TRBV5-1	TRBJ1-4	CASSPGQGADEKLFF
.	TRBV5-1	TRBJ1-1	CASSSGTPRVTEAFF
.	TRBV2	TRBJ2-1	CASNLPSPDEQFF